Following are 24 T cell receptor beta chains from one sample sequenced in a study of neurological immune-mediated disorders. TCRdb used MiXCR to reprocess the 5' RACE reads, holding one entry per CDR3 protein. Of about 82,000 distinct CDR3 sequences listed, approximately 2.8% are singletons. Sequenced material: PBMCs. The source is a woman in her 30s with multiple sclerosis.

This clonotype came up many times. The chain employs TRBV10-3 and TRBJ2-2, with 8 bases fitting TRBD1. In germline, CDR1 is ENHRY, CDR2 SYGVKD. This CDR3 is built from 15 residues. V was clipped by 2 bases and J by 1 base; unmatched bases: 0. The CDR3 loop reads CAISEGTGNTGELFF. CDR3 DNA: TGTGCCATCAGTGAGGGGACAGGGAACACCGGGGAGCTGTTTTTT.

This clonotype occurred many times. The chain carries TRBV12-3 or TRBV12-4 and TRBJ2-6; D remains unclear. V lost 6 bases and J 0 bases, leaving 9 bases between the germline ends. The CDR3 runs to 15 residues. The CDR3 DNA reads TGTGCCAGCAGCCCCGGCTCCTCTGGGGCCAACGTCCTGACTTTC. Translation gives CASSPGSSGANVLTF.

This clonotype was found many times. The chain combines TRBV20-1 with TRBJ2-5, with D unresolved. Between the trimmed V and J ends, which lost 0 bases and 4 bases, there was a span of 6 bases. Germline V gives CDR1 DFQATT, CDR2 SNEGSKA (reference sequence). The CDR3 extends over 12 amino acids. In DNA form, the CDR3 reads TGCAGTGCTAGAGATACGGGAGAGACCCAGTACTTC. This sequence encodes CSARDTGETQYF.

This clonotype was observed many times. DNA of the CDR3: TGTGCCAGCAGCCAATTCCGGGCTCTGGGGGCCGGGGAGCTGTTTTTT. Protein: CASSQFRALGAGELFF. The gene calls are TRBV3-1 and TRBJ2-2, with D perhaps assigned TRBD1 or TRBD2 (5 bases each). The germline V and J ends were trimmed by 2 bases and 6 bases, with 16 bases remaining between them. The CDR3 runs 16 residues. Germline V gene lookup returns CDR1 LGHDT and CDR2 YNNKEL (reference sequence).

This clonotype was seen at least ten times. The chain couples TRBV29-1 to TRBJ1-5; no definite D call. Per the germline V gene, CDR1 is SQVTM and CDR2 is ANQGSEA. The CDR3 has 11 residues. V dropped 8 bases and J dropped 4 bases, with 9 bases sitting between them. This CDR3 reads CSSPGNQPQHF. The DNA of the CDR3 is TGCAGCTCTCCCGGGAATCAGCCCCAGCATTTT.

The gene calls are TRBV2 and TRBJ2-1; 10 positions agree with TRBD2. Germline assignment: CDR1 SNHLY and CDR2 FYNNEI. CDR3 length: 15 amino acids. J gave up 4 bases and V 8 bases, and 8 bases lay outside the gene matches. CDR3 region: CASVGLAEIYNEQFF. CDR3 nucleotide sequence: TGTGCCAGCGTTGGACTAGCGGAGATTTACAATGAGCAGTTCTTC. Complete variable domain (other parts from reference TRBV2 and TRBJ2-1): EPEVTQTPSHQVTQMGQEVILRCVPISNHLYFYWYRQILGQKVEFLVSFYNNEISEKSEIFDDQFSVERPDGSNFTLKIRSTKLEDSAMYFCASVGLAEIYNEQFFGPGTRLTVL.

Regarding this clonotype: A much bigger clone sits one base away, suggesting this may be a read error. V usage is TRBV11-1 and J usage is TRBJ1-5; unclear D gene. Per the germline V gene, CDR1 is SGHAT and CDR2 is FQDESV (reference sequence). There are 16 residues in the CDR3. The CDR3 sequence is CASSLGSYPFNQHQHF. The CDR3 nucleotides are TGTGCCAGCAGCTTAGGCTCTTATCCCTTCAATCAGCACCAGCATTTT. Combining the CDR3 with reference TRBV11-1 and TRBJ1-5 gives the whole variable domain EAEVAQSPRYKITEKSQAVAFWCDPISGHATLYWYRQILGQGPELLVQFQDESVVDDSQLPKDRFSAERLKGVDSTLKIQPAELGDSAMYLCASSLGSYPFNQHQHFGDGTRLSIL.

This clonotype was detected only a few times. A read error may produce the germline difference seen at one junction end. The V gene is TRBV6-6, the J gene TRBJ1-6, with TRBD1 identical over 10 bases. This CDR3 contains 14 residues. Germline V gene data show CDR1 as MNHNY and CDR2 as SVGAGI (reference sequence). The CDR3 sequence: CASLGQGKNSHLHF. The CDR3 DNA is TGTGCCAGCCTGGGACAGGGGAAAAATTCACACCTCCACTTT.

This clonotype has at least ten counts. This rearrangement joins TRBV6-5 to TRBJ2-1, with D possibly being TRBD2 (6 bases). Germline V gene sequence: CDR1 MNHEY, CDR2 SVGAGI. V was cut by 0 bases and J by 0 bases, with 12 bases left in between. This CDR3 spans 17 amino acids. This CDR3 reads CASSYSGTPSSYNEQFF. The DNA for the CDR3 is TGTGCCAGCAGTTACTCCGGGACTCCCAGCTCCTACAATGAGCAGTTCTTC.

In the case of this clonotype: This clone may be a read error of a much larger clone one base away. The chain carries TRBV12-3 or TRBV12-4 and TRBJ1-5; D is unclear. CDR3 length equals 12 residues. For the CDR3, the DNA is TGTGACAGCAGTTTATTCCGGTTGCCCCAGCATTTT. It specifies CDSSLFRLPQHF.

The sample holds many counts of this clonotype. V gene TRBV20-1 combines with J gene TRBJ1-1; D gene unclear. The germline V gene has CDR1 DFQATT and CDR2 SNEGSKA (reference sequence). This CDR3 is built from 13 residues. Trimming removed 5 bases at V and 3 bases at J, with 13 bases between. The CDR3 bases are TGCAGTGCTCTAATTGATAGGGACACTGAAGCTTTCTTT. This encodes CSALIDRDTEAFF.

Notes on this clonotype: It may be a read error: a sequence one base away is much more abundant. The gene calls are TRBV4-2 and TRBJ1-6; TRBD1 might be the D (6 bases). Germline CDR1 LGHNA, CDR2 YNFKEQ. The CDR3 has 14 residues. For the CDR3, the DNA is TGTGCCAGCAGCCAAGACAGGGGAGGTTCACCCCTCAACTTT. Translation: CASSQDRGGSPLNF.

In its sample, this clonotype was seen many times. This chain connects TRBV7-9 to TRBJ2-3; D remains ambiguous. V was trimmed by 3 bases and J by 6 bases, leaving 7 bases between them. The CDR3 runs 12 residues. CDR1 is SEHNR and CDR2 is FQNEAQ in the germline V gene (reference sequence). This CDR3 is CASSFGADTQYF. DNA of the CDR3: TGTGCCAGCAGCTTCGGTGCGGATACGCAGTATTTT.

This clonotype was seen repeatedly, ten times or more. CDR3 coding DNA: TGTGCCAGCAGGAACTCACAGGGGAACACCGGGGAGCTGTTTTTT. This translates into CASRNSQGNTGELFF. V is TRBV27 and J is TRBJ2-2; D possibly corresponds to TRBD1 (6 bases). CDR3 length: 15 residues. Germline V gene data show CDR1 as MNHEY and CDR2 as SMNVEV (reference sequence). Trimming took 6 bases from V and 1 from J, leaving 12 bases between them.

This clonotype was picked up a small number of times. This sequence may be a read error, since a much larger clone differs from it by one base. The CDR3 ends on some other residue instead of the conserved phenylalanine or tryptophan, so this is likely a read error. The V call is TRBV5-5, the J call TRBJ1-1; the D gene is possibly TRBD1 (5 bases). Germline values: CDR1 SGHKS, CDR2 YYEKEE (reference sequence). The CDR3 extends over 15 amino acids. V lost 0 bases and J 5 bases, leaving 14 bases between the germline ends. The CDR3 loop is CASSLGSIGGTEAFC. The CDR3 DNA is TGTGCCAGCAGCTTGGGATCGATCGGGGGGACTGAAGCTTTCTGT.

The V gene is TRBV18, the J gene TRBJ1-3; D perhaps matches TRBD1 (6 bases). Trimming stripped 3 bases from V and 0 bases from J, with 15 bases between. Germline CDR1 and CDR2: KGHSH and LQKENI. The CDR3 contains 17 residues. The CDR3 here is CASSPSEGVGSGNTIYF. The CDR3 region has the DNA TGTGCCAGCTCACCTTCCGAGGGGGTCGGCTCTGGAAACACCATATATTTT. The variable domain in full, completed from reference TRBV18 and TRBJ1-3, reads NAGVMQNPRHLVRRRGQEARLRCSPMKGHSHVYWYRQLPEEGLKFMVYLQKENIIDESGMPKERFSAEFPKEGPSILRIQQVVRGDSAAYFCASSPSEGVGSGNTIYFGEGSWLTVV.

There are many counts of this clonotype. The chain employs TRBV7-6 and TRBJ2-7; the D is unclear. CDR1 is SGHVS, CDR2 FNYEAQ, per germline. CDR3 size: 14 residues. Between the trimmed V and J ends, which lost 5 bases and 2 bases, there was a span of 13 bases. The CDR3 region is CASSPLTAAYEQYF. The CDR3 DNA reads TGTGCCAGCAGCCCGCTGACTGCCGCCTACGAGCAGTACTTC.

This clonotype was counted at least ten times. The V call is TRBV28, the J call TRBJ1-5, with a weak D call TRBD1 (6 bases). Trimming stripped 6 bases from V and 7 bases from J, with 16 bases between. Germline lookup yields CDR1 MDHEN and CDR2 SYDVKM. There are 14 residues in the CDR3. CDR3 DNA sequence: TGTGCCAGCAGGGGGGGGGGAACAGGGCAGCCCCAGCATTTT. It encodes CASRGGGTGQPQHF.

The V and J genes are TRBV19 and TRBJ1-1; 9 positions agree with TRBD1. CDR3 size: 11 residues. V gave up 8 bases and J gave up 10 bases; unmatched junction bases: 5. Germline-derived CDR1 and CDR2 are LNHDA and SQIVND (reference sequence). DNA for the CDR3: TGTGCCAGTGAACAGGGACAGGGAGCTTTCTTT. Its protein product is CASEQGQGAFF.

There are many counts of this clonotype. The CDR3 protein is CASSLSGTGDKKNIQYF. The CDR3 DNA sequence: TGTGCCAGCAGCCTTAGCGGGACAGGGGATAAGAAAAACATTCAGTACTTC. The chain joins TRBV7-9 to TRBJ2-4; TRBD1 matches at 10 bases. This CDR3 has 17 residues. Trimming took 5 bases from V and 4 from J; bases not matched to a gene: 11. Germline values: CDR1 SEHNR, CDR2 FQNEAQ (reference sequence).

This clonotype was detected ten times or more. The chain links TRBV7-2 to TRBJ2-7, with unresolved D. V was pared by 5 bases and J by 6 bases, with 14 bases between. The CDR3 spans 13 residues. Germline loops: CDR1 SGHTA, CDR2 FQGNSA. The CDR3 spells CASSSEWEGEQYF. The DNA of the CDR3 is TGTGCCAGCAGCAGCGAGTGGGAAGGCGAGCAGTACTTC.

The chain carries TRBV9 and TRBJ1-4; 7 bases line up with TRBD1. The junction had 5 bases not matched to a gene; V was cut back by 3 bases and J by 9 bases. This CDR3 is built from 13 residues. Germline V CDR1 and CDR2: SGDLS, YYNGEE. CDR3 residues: CASSASTGKKLFF. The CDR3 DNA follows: TGTGCCAGCAGCGCCTCGACAGGGAAAAAACTGTTTTTT.

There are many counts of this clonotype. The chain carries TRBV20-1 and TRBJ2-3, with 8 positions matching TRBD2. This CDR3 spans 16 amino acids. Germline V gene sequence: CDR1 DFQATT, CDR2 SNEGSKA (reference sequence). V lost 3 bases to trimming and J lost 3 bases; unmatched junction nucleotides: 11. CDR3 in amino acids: CSASQRESMGTDTQYF. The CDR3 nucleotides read TGCAGTGCTAGTCAGCGGGAGTCGATGGGAACAGATACGCAGTATTTT.

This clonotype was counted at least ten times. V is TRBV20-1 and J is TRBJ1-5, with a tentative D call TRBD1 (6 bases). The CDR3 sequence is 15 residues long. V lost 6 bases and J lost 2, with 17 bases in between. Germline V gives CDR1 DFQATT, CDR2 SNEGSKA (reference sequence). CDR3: CSAKTGGVGNQPQHF. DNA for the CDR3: TGCAGTGCCAAGACCGGGGGCGTCGGCAATCAGCCCCAGCATTTT.